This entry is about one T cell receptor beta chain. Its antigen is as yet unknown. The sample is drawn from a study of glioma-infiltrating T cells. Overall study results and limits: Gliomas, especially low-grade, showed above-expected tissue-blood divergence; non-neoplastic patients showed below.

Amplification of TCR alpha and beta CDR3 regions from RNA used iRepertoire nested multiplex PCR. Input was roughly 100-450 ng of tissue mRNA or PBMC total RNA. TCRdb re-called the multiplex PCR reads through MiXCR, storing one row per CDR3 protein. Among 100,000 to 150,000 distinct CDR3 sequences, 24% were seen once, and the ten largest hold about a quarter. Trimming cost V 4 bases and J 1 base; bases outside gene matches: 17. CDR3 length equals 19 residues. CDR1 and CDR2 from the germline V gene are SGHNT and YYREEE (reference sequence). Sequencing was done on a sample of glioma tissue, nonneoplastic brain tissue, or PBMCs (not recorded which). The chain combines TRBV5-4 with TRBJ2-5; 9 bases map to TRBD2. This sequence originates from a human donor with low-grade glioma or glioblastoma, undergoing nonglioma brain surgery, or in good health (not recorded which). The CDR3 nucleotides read TGTGCCAGCAGCCCTACTTTTAGTGCTAGCGGGGTAACCCAAGAGACCCAGTACTTC. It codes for CASSPTFSASGVTQETQYF.